The rows below give T cell receptor beta chains drawn from one sample of a study of blood T cell repertoires in COVID-19. The repertoire was sequenced with immunoSEQ multiplex PCR; TCRdb's copy has only in-frame clones and lacks some. The top ten clones hold around 9.1% of a sample with tens of thousands of clones, around 82% of them seen once. Sequenced sample: peripheral blood. These receptor sequences come from an elderly man with COVID-19, enrolled during active disease. Both conserved end residues are part of each CDR3. D genes are given only for firm matches. Rows give clone size only sometimes, using once, few, many, or a class for an expanded clone.

j_call v_call d_call clone_size cdr3_aa cdr3_nt
TRBJ2-5 TRBV3-1/TRBV3-2 TRBD1 NA CASSYGQGQETQYF TGTGCCAGCAGCTATGGACAGGGCCAAGAGACCCAGTACTTC
TRBJ1-1 TRBV6-2/TRBV6-3 NA once CASSSNMNTEAFF TGTGCCAGCAGTTCCAACATGAACACTGAAGCTTTCTTT
TRBJ2-5 TRBV3-1/TRBV3-2 NA NA CASSQEGGTETQYF TGTGCCAGCAGCCAAGAGGGCGGGACGGAGACCCAGTACTTC
TRBJ1-5 TRBV3-1/TRBV3-2 TRBD1 once CASSPGQGVQPQHF TGTGCCAGCAGCCCGGGACAGGGAGTCCAGCCCCAGCATTTT
TRBJ1-2 TRBV19 NA once CASSIGAVGGYTF TGTGCCAGTAGTATAGGAGCCGTCGGGGGCTACACCTTC
TRBJ1-5 TRBV28 NA NA CASEKPSRGDNQPQHF TGTGCCAGTGAAAAACCCTCCCGGGGGGACAATCAGCCCCAGCATTTT
TRBJ2-1 TRBV5-4 TRBD1 few CASSPDRAPLNEQFF TGTGCCAGCAGCCCGGACAGGGCCCCACTAAATGAGCAGTTCTTC
TRBJ2-1 TRBV4-3 TRBD2 NA CASSHVGTSGSQQFF TGCGCCAGCAGCCATGTCGGGACTAGCGGGAGTCAGCAGTTCTTC
TRBJ1-6 TRBV9 NA NA CASSTGDSYNSPLHF TGTGCCAGCAGCACGGGAGACTCCTATAATTCACCCCTCCACTTT
TRBJ2-1 TRBV19 TRBD2 NA CASSILVAGGLYNEQFF TGTGCCAGTAGTATACTGGTAGCGGGAGGTCTTTACAATGAGCAGTTCTTC
TRBJ1-1 TRBV19 TRBD1 NA CASSLDRATEAFF TGTGCCAGTAGTCTGGACAGGGCCACTGAAGCTTTCTTT
TRBJ1-5 TRBV6-5 NA NA CASHRSGDLEPHF TGTGCCAGCCATCGATCGGGGGACCTAGAACCGCATTTT
TRBJ2-7 TRBV7-2 TRBD2 NA CASSLVAGGQIEQYF TGTGCCAGCAGCTTAGTAGCGGGGGGGCAAATCGAGCAGTACTTC
TRBJ1-6 TRBV3-1/TRBV3-2 NA NA CASSQRPSGSPLHF TGTGCCAGCAGCCAACGCCCGTCTGGCTCACCCCTCCACTTT
TRBJ2-6 TRBV2 NA NA CASSISQGSGANVLTF TGTGCCAGCAGTATTAGCCAGGGCTCTGGGGCCAACGTCCTGACTTTC
TRBJ1-2 TRBV7-2 NA few CASSLDAGRYGYTF TGTGCCAGCAGCTTAGATGCAGGGAGGTATGGCTACACCTTC
TRBJ2-1 TRBV9 NA NA CASSVFRAGRNEQFF TGTGCCAGCAGCGTTTTCCGGGCAGGGAGGAATGAGCAGTTCTTC
TRBJ1-1 TRBV9 NA few CASAPLGGMNTEAFF TGTGCCAGCGCCCCCTTAGGGGGAATGAACACTGAAGCTTTCTTT
TRBJ1-1 TRBV18 TRBD1 NA CASSPSRDRNTEAFF TGTGCCAGCTCACCCTCCCGGGACAGGAACACTGAAGCTTTCTTT
TRBJ1-4 TRBV27 NA NA CASSLGLGQLFF TGTGCCAGCAGTTTAGGCCTGGGGCAACTGTTTTTT
TRBJ1-2 TRBV7-2 TRBD1 once CASSPDRAYGYTF TGTGCCAGCAGCCCGGACAGGGCCTATGGCTACACCTTC
TRBJ1-2 TRBV5-1 TRBD1 NA CASSYAPGQGVSGYTF TGCGCCAGCAGCTATGCCCCGGGACAGGGGGTGAGTGGCTACACCTTC
TRBJ2-7 TRBV9 TRBD1 NA CASSVALKTGANEQYF TGTGCCAGCAGCGTAGCCCTGAAGACAGGGGCTAACGAGCAGTACTTC
TRBJ2-1 TRBV11-3 TRBD2 NA CASSFKREGNNEQFF TGTGCCAGCAGCTTCAAGCGGGAGGGAAACAATGAGCAGTTCTTC
TRBJ1-2 TRBV6-6 TRBD1 NA CAGSYSGQGYGYTF TGTGCCGGCAGTTACTCGGGACAGGGCTATGGCTACACCTTC
TRBJ2-2 TRBV19 NA NA CASSITTMVAGELFF TGTGCCAGTAGTATAACGACTATGGTCGCCGGGGAGCTGTTTTTT
TRBJ2-1 TRBV5-6 TRBD2 NA CASSFGRGVGYNEQFF TGTGCCAGCAGCTTTGGCCGGGGGGTGGGCTACAATGAGCAGTTCTTC
TRBJ1-1 TRBV6-6 NA NA CASGIPRRGSTEAFF TGTGCCAGCGGAATCCCGCGGAGGGGAAGTACTGAAGCTTTCTTT
TRBJ1-5 TRBV27 TRBD1 many CASSLRAGGNSYSNQPQHF TGTGCCAGCAGTTTACGCGCAGGGGGAAATTCATATAGCAATCAGCCCCAGCATTTT
TRBJ2-1 TRBV7-9 NA NA CASSLAGIKINEQFF TGTGCCAGCAGCTTGGCGGGAATAAAAATCAATGAGCAGTTCTTC
TRBJ1-1 TRBV12-5 NA NA CASGLIQGSEAFF TGTGCTAGTGGTTTGATTCAGGGATCTGAAGCTTTCTTT
TRBJ1-2 TRBV29-1 NA NA CSVEGQGRDGYTF TGCAGCGTTGAAGGTCAGGGGCGGGATGGCTACACCTTC
TRBJ1-1 TRBV5-6 NA NA CASSFEGDTEAFF TGTGCCAGCAGCTTCGAAGGGGACACTGAAGCTTTCTTT
TRBJ2-5 TRBV30 TRBD1 once CAWNRGEETQYF TGTGCCTGGAACAGGGGGGAAGAGACCCAGTACTTC
TRBJ1-1 TRBV19 TRBD1 NA CASRTGVQLDLNTEAFF TGTGCCAGTAGAACAGGGGTGCAGCTCGATCTGAACACTGAAGCTTTCTTT
TRBJ2-2 TRBV7-2 NA few CASSLLGNTGELFF TGTGCCAGCAGCTTACTCGGGAACACCGGGGAGCTGTTTTTT
TRBJ1-1 TRBV6-4 TRBD1 NA CASSEGQGTEAFF TGTGCCAGCAGTGAAGGACAGGGGACTGAAGCTTTCTTT
TRBJ2-2 TRBV9 TRBD1 NA CASSVGTGLGTGELFF TGTGCCAGCAGCGTAGGGACAGGCCTGGGAACCGGGGAGCTGTTTTTT
TRBJ2-3 TRBV7-2 TRBD2 NA CASGDGRGTDTQYF TGTGCCAGCGGGGATGGGCGGGGGACAGATACGCAGTATTTT
TRBJ1-1 TRBV9 NA NA CASSPGQHHTEAFF TGTGCCAGCAGCCCAGGACAGCATCACACTGAAGCTTTCTTT
TRBJ1-4 TRBV30 TRBD1 NA CAWSVQGRLGEKLFF TGTGCCTGGAGTGTACAGGGGAGATTAGGAGAAAAACTGTTTTTT
TRBJ1-2 TRBV25-1 TRBD1 NA CASSADRGQNYGYTF TGTGCCAGCAGTGCGGACAGGGGACAAAACTATGGCTACACCTTC
TRBJ2-7 TRBV28 NA NA CASSLNFPPAYEQYF TGTGCCAGCAGTTTAAATTTCCCACCAGCCTACGAGCAGTACTTC
TRBJ1-2 TRBV9 NA NA CASSAHDAGGCTF TGTGCCAGCAGCGCGCACGACGCCGGCGGGTGCACCTTC
TRBJ2-7 TRBV6-4 NA NA CARTANPYEQYF TGTGCCAGGACAGCCAACCCCTACGAGCAGTACTTC
TRBJ1-3 TRBV6-2/TRBV6-3 NA NA CASSFTRSGNTIYF TGTGCCAGCAGTTTCACGCGCTCTGGAAACACCATATATTTT
TRBJ1-1 TRBV5-1 NA NA CASSADSTPNTEAFF TGCGCCAGCAGCGCGGACAGCACCCCGAACACTGAAGCTTTCTTT
TRBJ1-2 TRBV2 TRBD1 NA CASSPYTGGASYGYTF TGTGCCAGCAGTCCTTACACAGGGGGCGCCTCCTATGGCTACACCTTC
TRBJ1-6 TRBV6-2/TRBV6-3 NA NA CASSYGTTGYSPLHF TGTGCCAGCAGTTACGGTACGACAGGATATTCACCCCTCCACTTT